The 11 T cell receptor beta chains reported below all come from one sample, sequenced in a study of T cells in tuberculosis. Regarding time point: new active TB diagnosis, blood taken before or within 7 days of starting treatment. The data were produced by immunoSEQ multiplex PCR, yet TCRdb's version contains in-frame clones alone and is incomplete. Counted here are under 50,000 clones, roughly 94% occurring once; the ten biggest clones make up about 4.5%. Material: PBMCs, obtained at tuberculosis diagnosis. The origin of the receptors is an adult with tuberculosis.

The rearrangement joins TRBV6-5 to TRBJ2-5; D is unresolved. Germline CDR1 MNHEY, CDR2 SVGAGI. V was trimmed by 2 bases and J by 7 bases, leaving 17 bases between them. This CDR3 spans 15 amino acids. In DNA, the CDR3 is TGTGCCAGCAGTTACGTGGCTAGTCCCAAAGGGACCCAGTACTTC. This gives the protein CASSYVASPKGTQYF.

This chain links TRBV13 with TRBJ2-7; TRBD2 aligns across 8 bases. The V and J ends lost 6 bases and 6 bases, in that order; junction bases with no gene match: 13. The length of the CDR3 is 15 residues. Germline V gene data show CDR1 as PRHDT and CDR2 as FYEKMQ (reference sequence). CDR3 sequence reads: CASSAGTSVVGEQYF. The CDR3 DNA reads TGTGCCAGCAGTGCCGGGACTAGTGTCGTCGGCGAGCAGTACTTC.

The CDR3 DNA sequence: TGCGCCAGCAGCTTGGGATACCGGGACAAAGGTTCACCCCTCCACTTT. Translation gives CASSLGYRDKGSPLHF. The chain carries TRBV5-1 and TRBJ1-6; TRBD1 is a possible D gene (6 bases). Germline CDR1 is SGHRS and CDR2 is YFSETQ. V lost 0 bases and J lost 9, with 16 bases in between. This CDR3 contains 16 residues.

This sequence joins TRBV11-3 and TRBJ2-5; D is perhaps TRBD2 (6 bases). Germline CDR1 and CDR2: SGHNT and YENEEA. This CDR3 spans 15 amino acids. V was shortened by 4 bases and J by 4 bases, with 16 bases between the two germline ends. CDR3 in DNA: TGTGCCAGCAGCTCCCCGGGAGTATCCCGAGAGACCCAGTACTTC. Encoded protein: CASSSPGVSRETQYF. Supplemented by reference TRBV11-3 and TRBJ2-5, the full variable domain reads EAGVVQSPRYKIIEKKQPVAFWCNPISGHNTLYWYLQNLGQGPELLIRYENEEAVDDSQLPKDRFSAERLKGVDSTLKIQPAELGDSAVYLCASSSPGVSRETQYFGPGTRLLVL.

This chain connects TRBV29-1 to TRBJ1-1, with TRBD1 matching 7 bases. The trim removed 4 bases at V and 2 bases at J, leaving 1 base unmatched. Germline CDR1 SQVTM, CDR2 ANQGSEA. The CDR3 is 12 residues long. The CDR3 reads CSVGQGNTEAFF. The CDR3 DNA follows: TGCAGCGTTGGACAGGGAAACACTGAAGCTTTCTTT. Variable domain in full (rest from reference TRBV29-1 and TRBJ1-1): SAVISQKPSRDICQRGTSLTIQCQVDSQVTMMFWYRQQPGQSLTLIATANQGSEATYESGFVIDKFPISRPNLTFSTLTVSNMSPEDSSIYLCSVGQGNTEAFFGQGTRLTVV.

CDR3 DNA: TGTGCCTCCCGGGGGGAGGGATCCTACGAGCAGTACTTC. Translating gives CASRGEGSYEQYF. V usage is TRBV19 and J usage is TRBJ2-7, with 7 bases aligning to TRBD2. The CDR3 length is 13 residues. Germline trimming cut 11 bases from V and 1 base from J; bases unmatched to any gene: 8. Germline loops: CDR1 LNHDA, CDR2 SQIVND (reference sequence).

The chain combines TRBV7-9 with TRBJ2-7; unclear D gene. This CDR3 is 14 amino acids long. With 2 bases removed from V and 6 bases from J, the gap between germline ends came to 14 bases. The germline CDR1 and CDR2 sequences are SEHNR and FQNEAQ (reference sequence). The CDR3: CASSLLPTPGEQYF. The DNA for the CDR3 is TGTGCCAGCAGCTTATTGCCCACTCCTGGCGAGCAGTACTTC. The full variable domain, rest sourced from reference TRBV7-9 and TRBJ2-7, is DTGVSQNPRHKITKRGQNVTFRCDPISEHNRLYWYRQTLGQGPEFLTYFQNEAQLEKSRLLSDRFSAERPKGSFSTLEIQRTEQGDSAMYLCASSLLPTPGEQYFGPGTRLTVT.

The gene calls are TRBV6-1 and TRBJ1-2; 11 nucleotides match TRBD1. Germline trimming cut 2 bases from V and 5 bases from J; bases unmatched to any gene: 19. CDR3 size: 20 residues. CDR1 is MNHNS, CDR2 SASEGT, per germline. As DNA, the CDR3 is TGTGCCAGCAGTGAATCTGGACAGGGGGCCAACTCGATGGCTAGGTATGGCTACACCTTC. It specifies CASSESGQGANSMARYGYTF.

V and J are TRBV19 and TRBJ1-5; 9 bases align to TRBD1. Losses at the gene ends were 10 bases for V and 2 bases for J; bases not matched to a gene: 9. Germline CDR1 LNHDA, CDR2 SQIVND (reference sequence). The CDR3 is made up of 15 amino acids. The CDR3 protein is CATSGQGWGNQPQHF. In DNA, the CDR3 is TGTGCCACTTCGGGACAGGGATGGGGCAATCAGCCCCAGCATTTT.

A single count supports this clone. V is TRBV15 and J is TRBJ1-2, with 7 bases that match TRBD1. The germline V gene encodes CDR1 LNHNV and CDR2 YYDKDF (reference sequence). V gave up 0 bases and J gave up 4 bases; unmatched junction bases: 8. This CDR3 has 16 amino acids. Written as DNA, the CDR3 is TGTGCCACCAGCAGAGATGCGGGGGGACAGTTCTATGGCTACACCTTC. Protein product: CATSRDAGGQFYGYTF.

The chain carries TRBV19 and TRBJ1-2, with TRBD1 matching over 7 bases. The germline V gene has CDR1 LNHDA and CDR2 SQIVND (reference sequence). This CDR3 region has 14 residues. Unmatched junction bases numbered 12, after V lost 8 bases and J lost 6 bases. The CDR3 nucleotides are TGTGCCAGTGTCCCGAGACAGGGAATCAATGGCTACACCTTC. This gives the protein CASVPRQGINGYTF.